This entry describes one T cell receptor (beta chain). The record originates from a study of blood T cell repertoires in COVID-19. Study context: From the United States, Italy and Spain came samples of acute and convalescent COVID-19.

Study processing details: Scientists estimated how many nucleated cells there were by amplifying reference gene primers. Sequenced by immunoSEQ multiplex PCR; TCRdb stores in-frame clones only, minus some. That table is the source of V, J and clone size, and D and trimming were worked out from the DNA. Altogether 74,000 or so clones are present, 75% to 90% being singletons, with the ten largest covering about 2.9%. The CDR3 runs 18 residues. CDR1 and CDR2 from the germline V gene are MGHRA and YSYEKL. Unmatched junction bases numbered 7, after V lost 2 bases and J lost 3 bases. The specimen was peripheral blood. The genes are TRBV4-1 and TRBJ2-3, with 14 positions matching TRBD2. The sequence was collected from a man aged 45-65 years with acute or convalescent COVID-19. CDR3 protein: CASSQPTRTSGRTDTQYF. DNA for the CDR3: TGCGCCAGCAGCCAACCTACCAGGACTAGCGGGAGGACAGATACGCAGTATTTT.